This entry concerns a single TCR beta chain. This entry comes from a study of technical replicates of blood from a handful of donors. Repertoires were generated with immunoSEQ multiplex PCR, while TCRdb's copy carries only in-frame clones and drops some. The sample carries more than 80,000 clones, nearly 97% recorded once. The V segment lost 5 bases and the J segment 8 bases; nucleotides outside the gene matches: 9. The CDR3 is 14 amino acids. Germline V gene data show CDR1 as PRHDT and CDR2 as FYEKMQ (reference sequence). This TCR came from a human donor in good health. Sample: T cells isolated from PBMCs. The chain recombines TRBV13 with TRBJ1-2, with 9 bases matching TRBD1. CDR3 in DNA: TGTGCCAGCAGCGATACCGGGACAGGGAGAGGCTACACCTTC. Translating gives CASSDTGTGRGYTF.